The 17 T cell receptor beta chains in this list originate from one sample, sequenced in a study of T cells after somatic rescue of genetic block. Data came from immunoSEQ multiplex PCR; TCRdb stores just in-frame clones and leaves some out. Of 80,000 to 100,000 clones listed, 70% to 90% are singletons. The sequencing input was peripheral blood mononuclear cells (PBMCs). All receptors derive from a woman between 18 and 30 years old.

This CDR3 reads CASRTGTGSPYEQYF. CDR3 DNA sequence: TGTGCCAGCAGGACCGGGACAGGGTCCCCCTACGAGCAGTACTTC. V is TRBV6-5 and J is TRBJ2-7; 9 positions match TRBD1. CDR1 is MNHEY, CDR2 SVGAGI, per germline. The ends lost 6 bases at V and 2 bases at J; junction bases unmatched: 8. The CDR3 loop spans 15 amino acids.

In its sample, this clone was seen once. This chain links TRBV28 with TRBJ1-1; 7 nucleotides match TRBD1. CDR3 length equals 14 residues. Per germline, CDR1 MDHEN and CDR2 SYDVKM. J gave up 3 bases and V 5 bases, and 6 bases lay outside the gene matches. The CDR3 protein is CASSPRTGHTEAFF. DNA for the CDR3: TGTGCCAGCAGTCCTCGGACAGGTCACACTGAAGCTTTCTTT.

In its sample, this clone was seen a few times. The chain uses TRBV4-1 and TRBJ1-1, with D possibly being TRBD1 (5 bases). The CDR3 sequence is 14 residues long. Trimming cost V 4 bases and J 7 bases, with 16 bases left between them. The V gene's germline CDR1 is MGHRA and CDR2 YSYEKL. CDR3 sequence reads: CASSLLRGPLEAFF. CDR3 bases: TGCGCCAGCAGCCTACTAAGGGGACCACTTGAAGCTTTCTTT.

The CDR3 bases are TGTGCCAGCAGTTTAAGGACAGGGGATCAGCCCCAGCATTTT. It is translated as CASSLRTGDQPQHF. The V call is TRBV28, the J call TRBJ1-5; 9 nucleotides align to TRBD1. CDR1 and CDR2 from the germline V gene are MDHEN and SYDVKM. The CDR3 is made up of 14 amino acids. The V gene end was trimmed by 2 bases and the J gene end by 5 bases; junction bases not matched to a gene: 1. The full variable domain, with the rest looked up from reference TRBV28 and TRBJ1-5, is DVKVTQSSRYLVKRTGEKVFLECVQDMDHENMFWYRQDPGLGLRLIYFSYDVKMKEKGDIPEGYSVSREKKERFSLILESASTNQTSMYLCASSLRTGDQPQHFGDGTRLSIL.

The V and J genes are TRBV27 and TRBJ1-5; D uncertain. Germline lookup yields CDR1 MNHEY and CDR2 SMNVEV (reference sequence). The CDR3 runs to 14 residues. The V end was cut by 3 bases, the J end by 3 bases, with 9 bases between. In DNA form, the CDR3 reads TGTGCCAGCAGTTTGGCGGCAGCCAATCAGCCCCAGCATTTT. Translating it yields CASSLAAANQPQHF.

V is TRBV29-1 and J is TRBJ2-7; TRBD1 matches 10 bases. CDR1 SQVTM and CDR2 ANQGSEA come from the germline V gene. The J segment lost 5 bases and the V segment lost 8 bases, leaving 15 bases of the junction unmatched. The CDR3 loop spans 15 amino acids. CDR3 sequence: CSTRDRGTSVHEQYF. The CDR3 DNA reads as TGCAGCACAAGGGACAGGGGTACATCCGTCCACGAGCAGTACTTC.

The V call is TRBV7-2, the J call TRBJ1-1; no reliable D call. Trimming removed 3 bases at V and 5 bases at J, with 7 bases between. Looked up from germline, CDR1 is SGHTA and CDR2 is FQGNSA. The CDR3 totals 12 residues. CDR3 nucleotides: TGTGCCAGCAGCTTCAGGAGGACTGAAGCTTTCTTT. Amino acid sequence: CASSFRRTEAFF.

The chain carries TRBV9 and TRBJ2-3; D gene unclear. Deletions cut 4 bases from V and 2 bases from J, with 8 bases between. The CDR3 loop spans 13 amino acids. Germline CDR1 and CDR2: SGDLS and YYNGEE. CDR3 nucleotide sequence: TGTGCCAGCAGCCGTCGCTACACAGATACGCAGTATTTT. It yields the protein CASSRRYTDTQYF.

The rearrangement links TRBV5-1 to TRBJ2-5; D gene uncertain. Germline V CDR1 and CDR2: SGHRS, YFSETQ. The CDR3 has 15 amino acids. The germline V and J ends were trimmed by 5 bases and 3 bases, with 17 bases remaining between them. In DNA form, the CDR3 reads TGCGCCAGCAGACCAAACGGACCAATCGAAGAGACCCAGTACTTC. Translation gives CASRPNGPIEETQYF.

The chain has TRBV6-5 and TRBJ2-5; D gene unclear. The CDR3 runs 15 residues. The germline V gene has CDR1 MNHEY and CDR2 SVGAGI. Trimming stripped 0 bases from V and 4 bases from J, with 12 bases between. The CDR3 loop reads CASSYSIGDSETQYF. In DNA, the CDR3 is TGTGCCAGCAGTTACTCAATCGGAGATTCAGAGACCCAGTACTTC.

This clone was observed many times. This rearrangement joins TRBV28 to TRBJ2-6, with 7 positions matching TRBD1. V shed 5 bases and J 2 bases; nucleotides not matched to a gene: 3. Germline CDR1 and CDR2: MDHEN and SYDVKM. The CDR3 is 15 residues long. The CDR3 DNA is TGTGCCAGCAGTGGTCAGGGGGCTGGGGCCAACGTCCTGACTTTC. As protein: CASSGQGAGANVLTF.

This clone came up once. The chain has TRBV5-6 and TRBJ2-7; D remains unclear. Germline CDR1 reads SGHDT; CDR2 reads YYEEEE. The CDR3 runs 13 residues. Trimming removed 1 base at V and 4 bases at J, with 9 bases between. The CDR3 bases are TGTGCCAGCAGCTTGTCGACTGCGTACGAGCAGTACTTC. Its protein is CASSLSTAYEQYF.

V gene TRBV19 combines with J gene TRBJ2-3; possible D gene TRBD2, 5 bases. Per germline, CDR1 LNHDA and CDR2 SQIVND (reference sequence). Between the trimmed V and J ends, which lost 2 bases and 2 bases, there was a span of 11 bases. This CDR3 contains 15 residues. The CDR3 nucleotides are TGTGCCAGTAGTATACCCAGCGGACCCACAGATACGCAGTATTTT. Protein sequence: CASSIPSGPTDTQYF.

The chain links TRBV10-3 to TRBJ1-5; 7 bases align to TRBD1. V shed 0 bases and J 7 bases; nucleotides not matched to a gene: 0. CDR3 size: 13 residues. Germline CDR1 is ENHRY and CDR2 is SYGVKD. The CDR3 spells CAISESTGQPQHF. CDR3 DNA sequence: TGTGCCATCAGTGAGTCGACAGGGCAGCCCCAGCATTTT.

The chain has TRBV5-4 and TRBJ2-7; D unclear. This CDR3 spans 11 amino acids. The V end lost 3 bases, the J end lost 7 bases, and 8 bases lay between the germline ends. Germline V CDR1 and CDR2: SGHNT, YYREEE (reference sequence). The CDR3: CASSSLTEQYF. DNA of the CDR3: TGTGCCAGCAGCTCCCTGACGGAGCAGTACTTC. The whole variable domain, filled in from reference TRBV5-4 and TRBJ2-7, reads ETGVTQSPTHLIKTRGQQVTLRCSSQSGHNTVSWYQQALGQGPQFIFQYYREEENGRGNFPPRFSGLQFPNYSSELNVNALELDDSALYLCASSSLTEQYFGPGTRLTVT.

This sequence joins TRBV19 and TRBJ1-5; tentatively, D is TRBD1 (5 bases). CDR3 length: 16 amino acids. V lost 7 bases and J 2 bases, leaving 18 bases between the germline ends. Looked up from germline, CDR1 is LNHDA and CDR2 is SQIVND (reference sequence). The CDR3 coding sequence is TGTGCCAGTACCTTACCGGGACTCCAGGGCAATCAGCCCCAGCATTTT. This gives the protein CASTLPGLQGNQPQHF.

This clone showed up just a few times. The V gene is TRBV2, the J gene TRBJ2-5; 12 bases align to TRBD2. The CDR3 loop spans 14 amino acids. CDR1 and CDR2 (germline): SNHLY, FYNNEI. The V and J ends lost 8 bases and 3 bases, in that order; junction bases with no gene match: 4. The CDR3 protein is CASRRLAGEETQYF. CDR3 nucleotides: TGTGCCAGCCGAAGACTAGCGGGAGAAGAGACCCAGTACTTC. The variable domain in full, completed from reference TRBV2 and TRBJ2-5, reads EPEVTQTPSHQVTQMGQEVILRCVPISNHLYFYWYRQILGQKVEFLVSFYNNEISEKSEIFDDQFSVERPDGSNFTLKIRSTKLEDSAMYFCASRRLAGEETQYFGPGTRLLVL.